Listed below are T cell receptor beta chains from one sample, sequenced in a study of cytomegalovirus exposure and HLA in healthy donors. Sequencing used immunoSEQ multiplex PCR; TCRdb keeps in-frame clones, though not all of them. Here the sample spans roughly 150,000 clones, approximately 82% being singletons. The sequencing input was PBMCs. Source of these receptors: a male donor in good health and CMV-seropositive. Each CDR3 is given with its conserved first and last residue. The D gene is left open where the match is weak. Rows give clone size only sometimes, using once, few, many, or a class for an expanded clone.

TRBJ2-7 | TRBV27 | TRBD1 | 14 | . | TGTGCCAGCAGCAAATGGGACAGGAACTACGAGCAGTACTTC | CASSKWDRNYEQYF
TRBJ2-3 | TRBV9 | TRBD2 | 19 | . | TGTGCCAGCAGCGTATACTCCCGTTGGAGCGGGGGGGCAGAAGATACGCAGTATTTT | CASSVYSRWSGGAEDTQYF
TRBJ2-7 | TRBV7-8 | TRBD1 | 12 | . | TGTGCCATCATACAGGGGAACTACGAGCAGTACTTC | CAIIQGNYEQYF
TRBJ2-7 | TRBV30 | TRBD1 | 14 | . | TGTGCCTGGAGTGTGGGACAGATACAGTACGAGCAGTACTTC | CAWSVGQIQYEQYF
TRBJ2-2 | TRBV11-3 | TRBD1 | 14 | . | TGTGCCAGCAGCTTACGGACAGGGTCCGGGGAGCTGTTTTTT | CASSLRTGSGELFF
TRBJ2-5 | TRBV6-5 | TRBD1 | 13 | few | TGTGCCAGCAAAACAGGGGGCGCGGAGACCCAGTACTTC | CASKTGGAETQYF
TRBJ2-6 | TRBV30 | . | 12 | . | TGTGCCTGGCAGACTGGGGCCAACGTCCTGACTTTC | CAWQTGANVLTF
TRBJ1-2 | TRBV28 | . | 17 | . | TGTGCCAGCAGTACTATTAACCCCCCCAGGGGTCTGGGTGGCTACACCTTC | CASSTINPPRGLGGYTF
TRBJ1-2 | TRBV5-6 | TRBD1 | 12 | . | TGTGCCACCTCGGAGGGGGCAGCTGGCTACACCTTC | CATSEGAAGYTF
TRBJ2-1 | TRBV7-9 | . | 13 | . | TGTGCCAGCAGTCCAGACAGGCCCCATGAGCAGTTCTTC | CASSPDRPHEQFF
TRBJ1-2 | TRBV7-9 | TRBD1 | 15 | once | TGTGCCAGCAGCCCTAGTAGGGGGCGGGACTATGGCTACACCTTC | CASSPSRGRDYGYTF
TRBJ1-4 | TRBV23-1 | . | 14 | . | TGCGCCAGCATCTGCTGGACGGGGTACGAAAAACTGTTTTTT | CASICWTGYEKLFF
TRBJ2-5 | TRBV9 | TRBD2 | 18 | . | TGTGCCAGCAGCGTCTCCCCCGGGACTAAATCCCTCCAAGAGACCCAGTACTTC | CASSVSPGTKSLQETQYF
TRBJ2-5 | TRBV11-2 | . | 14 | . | TGTGCCAGCAGCTTATTAACGGGACAAGAGACCCAGTACTTC | CASSLLTGQETQYF
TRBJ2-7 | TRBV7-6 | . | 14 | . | TGTGCCAGCAGCCCCCACGGGAGATTTTACGAGCAGTACTTC | CASSPHGRFYEQYF
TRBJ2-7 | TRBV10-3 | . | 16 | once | TGTGCCATCAGTGAGTCTCACAGGTCCCTAACCTACGAGCAGTACTTC | CAISESHRSLTYEQYF
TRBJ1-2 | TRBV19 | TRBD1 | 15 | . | TGTGCCAGTAGTAGACGGAGGGACAGGGGCTATGGCTACACCTTC | CASSRRRDRGYGYTF
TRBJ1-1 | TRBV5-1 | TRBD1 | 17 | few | TGCGCCAGCAGCCCCGGTCTCAGGGGGCGCCCGGGGACTGAAGCTTTCTTT | CASSPGLRGRPGTEAFF
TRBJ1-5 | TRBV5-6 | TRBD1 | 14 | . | TGTGCCAGCAGCCCGACAGGGGGGAATCAGCCCCAGCATTTT | CASSPTGGNQPQHF
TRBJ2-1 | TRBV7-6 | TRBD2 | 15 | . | TGTGCCAGCAGCTCAAGCGGGGGGCCCCTCAATGAGCAGTTCTTC | CASSSSGGPLNEQFF
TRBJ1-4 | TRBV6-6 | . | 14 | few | TGTGCCAGCAGCTCAGGGCTCAGGGGCGAAAAACTGTTTTTT | CASSSGLRGEKLFF
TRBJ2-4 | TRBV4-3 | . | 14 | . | TGCGCCAGCAGCCACTCCCTGACAGAAAACATTCAGTACTTC | CASSHSLTENIQYF
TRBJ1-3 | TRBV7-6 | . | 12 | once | TGTGCCAGCAGCCCCTTCGAGAGCACCATATATTTT | CASSPFESTIYF
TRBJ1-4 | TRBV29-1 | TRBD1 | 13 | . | TGCAGCGTTGGGGACAGGGGAGGTGAAAAACTGTTTTTT | CSVGDRGGEKLFF
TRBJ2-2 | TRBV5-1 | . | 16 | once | TGCGCCAGCACCCCCTCCAGGCAGGGTGACACCGGGGAGCTGTTTTTT | CASTPSRQGDTGELFF
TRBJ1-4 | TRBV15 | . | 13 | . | TGTGCCACCAGCCCGACTCCGAATGAAAAACTGTTTTTT | CATSPTPNEKLFF
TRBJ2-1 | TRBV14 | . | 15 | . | TGTGCCAGCAGCCAAGATTGGGCAGGGACTAATGAGCAGTTCTTC | CASSQDWAGTNEQFF